Below are 20 T cell receptor beta chains sequenced from a single sample in a study of blood T cell repertoires in COVID-19. Using immunoSEQ multiplex PCR, the repertoire was profiled, and TCRdb retains in-frame clones only, with some absent. The repertoire consists of some 200,000 clones, with 85% to 90% occurring once and the leading ten covering around an eighth. Material for sequencing was peripheral blood. All receptors derive from a woman aged 65 to 85 with COVID-19, enrolled during active disease.

The chain has TRBV7-9 and TRBJ1-1, with 9 bases fitting TRBD1. CDR3 length: 11 residues. Germline V gene sequence: CDR1 SEHNR, CDR2 FQNEAQ (reference sequence). The V segment lost 11 bases and the J segment 7 bases; nucleotides outside the gene matches: 5. The CDR3: CAGQGQIEAFF. In DNA, the CDR3 is TGTGCCGGACAGGGGCAAATTGAAGCTTTCTTT.

The gene calls are TRBV27 and TRBJ2-7, with 9 positions matching TRBD1. The CDR3 has 13 residues. Germline V lookup: CDR1 MNHEY, CDR2 SMNVEV (reference sequence). With V trimmed by 1 base and J by 6 bases, 1 base remained unmatched. The CDR3 DNA reads as TGTGCCAGCAGTTTATGGACAGGGGTCGAGCAGTACTTC. Translation: CASSLWTGVEQYF.

The gene calls are TRBV19 and TRBJ2-2; possibly TRBD1 for D (6 bases). V was cut by 3 bases and J by 6 bases, with 8 bases left in between. The CDR3 consists of 13 residues. CDR1 is LNHDA and CDR2 is SQIVND in the germline V gene (reference sequence). CDR3 in amino acids: CASSINRAGELFF. CDR3 DNA: TGTGCCAGTAGTATTAACAGGGCCGGGGAGCTGTTTTTT.

This sequence joins TRBV28 and TRBJ1-5; 8 nucleotides match TRBD1. CDR3 length: 14 amino acids. From germline, CDR1 is MDHEN and CDR2 SYDVKM. Trimming took 6 bases from V and 6 from J; bases not matched to a gene: 7. CDR3 loop: CASSLDRVGQPQHF. CDR3 bases: TGTGCCAGCAGCCTGGACAGGGTTGGTCAGCCCCAGCATTTT.

The rearrangement joins TRBV28 to TRBJ2-4; 8 positions match TRBD1. The CDR3 runs 16 residues. V was pared by 6 bases and J by 0 bases, with 7 bases of the junction left unmatched. In germline, CDR1 is MDHEN, CDR2 SYDVKM. This CDR3 reads CASSSDRALAKNIQYF. CDR3 nucleotides: TGTGCCAGCAGCTCGGACAGGGCCCTAGCCAAAAACATTCAGTACTTC.

The rearrangement links TRBV7-9 to TRBJ2-2; possible D gene TRBD1, 5 bases. V was trimmed by 4 bases and J by 0 bases, leaving 9 bases between them. There are 15 residues in the CDR3. The germline V gene has CDR1 SEHNR and CDR2 FQNEAQ (reference sequence). CDR3 coding DNA: TGTGCCAGCAGCTACGACAGCCCGAACACCGGGGAGCTGTTTTTT. Residues: CASSYDSPNTGELFF.

The chain uses TRBV6-6 and TRBJ2-1, with 11 bases matching TRBD2. There are 16 residues in the CDR3. J lost 2 bases, V lost 2 bases, and 2 bases had no gene match. Germline V gives CDR1 MNHNY, CDR2 SVGAGI (reference sequence). The CDR3 DNA reads TGTGCCAGCAGTTACGGGACTAGCGGTGCCTACAATGAGCAGTTCTTC. Translating gives CASSYGTSGAYNEQFF.

The rearrangement uses TRBV9 and TRBJ2-7; 8 bases align to TRBD1. J gave up 7 bases and V 4 bases, and 13 bases lay outside the gene matches. The length of the CDR3 is 15 residues. Germline-derived CDR1 and CDR2 are SGDLS and YYNGEE. The CDR3, as DNA: TGTGCCAGCAGCCCGGGACAGGTGCTGAGGGAGGAGCAGTACTTC. Its protein is CASSPGQVLREEQYF.

The chain carries TRBV28 and TRBJ2-1; D perhaps matches TRBD1 (6 bases). The CDR3 is 16 amino acids. Germline CDR1 and CDR2: MDHEN and SYDVKM. V dropped 1 base and J dropped 4 bases, with 14 bases sitting between them. In DNA form, the CDR3 reads TGTGCCAGCAGTTTATTACAGGGTGACGGGTACAATGAGCAGTTCTTC. It specifies CASSLLQGDGYNEQFF. The entire variable domain, with the rest obtained from reference TRBV28 and TRBJ2-1, is as follows: DVKVTQSSRYLVKRTGEKVFLECVQDMDHENMFWYRQDPGLGLRLIYFSYDVKMKEKGDIPEGYSVSREKKERFSLILESASTNQTSMYLCASSLLQGDGYNEQFFGPGTRLTVL.

The rearrangement joins TRBV2 to TRBJ1-5; 8 positions match TRBD1. V dropped 6 bases and J dropped 5; count of bases not matched to a gene: 9. This CDR3 has 15 amino acids. Germline lookup yields CDR1 SNHLY and CDR2 FYNNEI. This chain's CDR3 is CASRSLIQGDQPQHF. The CDR3 DNA sequence: TGTGCCAGCAGGTCACTCATACAGGGGGATCAGCCCCAGCATTTT. Complete variable domain (other parts from reference TRBV2 and TRBJ1-5): EPEVTQTPSHQVTQMGQEVILRCVPISNHLYFYWYRQILGQKVEFLVSFYNNEISEKSEIFDDQFSVERPDGSNFTLKIRSTKLEDSAMYFCASRSLIQGDQPQHFGDGTRLSIL.

This clone was detected only a few times. This rearrangement joins TRBV27 to TRBJ1-5; TRBD1 is a possible D gene (5 bases). Germline CDR1 MNHEY, CDR2 SMNVEV (reference sequence). The CDR3 loop spans 15 amino acids. The V end lost 8 bases, the J end lost 3 bases, and 17 bases lay between the germline ends. CDR3 DNA sequence: TGTGCCAGCTGGGCGTTGGGCAGGGACAATCAGCCCCAGCATTTT. It codes for CASWALGRDNQPQHF.

V and J are TRBV19 and TRBJ2-7, with D possibly matching TRBD2 (6 bases). The CDR3 contains 14 residues. Germline CDR1 LNHDA, CDR2 SQIVND (reference sequence). V gave up 4 bases and J gave up 2 bases, with 12 bases separating them. The CDR3 sequence: CASSTPGLTYEQYF. The DNA of the CDR3 is TGTGCCAGTAGTACGCCGGGACTCACCTACGAGCAGTACTTC.

The chain employs TRBV30 and TRBJ1-6; 8 bases line up with TRBD1. V gave up 2 bases and J gave up 6 bases; unmatched junction bases: 12. This CDR3 has 17 amino acids. CDR1 and CDR2 (germline): GTSNPN, SVGIG (reference sequence). The CDR3 nucleotides are TGTGCCTGGAGTCCCCGCAACAGGGGGGGACTTAATTCACCCCTCCACTTT. Translation gives CAWSPRNRGGLNSPLHF. Full variable domain (remainder filled in from reference TRBV30 and TRBJ1-6): SQTIHQWPATLVQPVGSPLSLECTVEGTSNPNLYWYRQAAGRGLQLLFYSVGIGQISSEVPQNLSASRPQDRQFILSSKKLLLSDSGFYLCAWSPRNRGGLNSPLHFGNGTRLTVT.

This chain uses TRBV7-3 with TRBJ2-7; no clear D gene. The CDR3 contains 13 residues. In germline, CDR1 is SGHTA, CDR2 FQGTGA. Trimming stripped 1 base from V and 2 bases from J, with 6 bases between. CDR3: CASSLIRTYEQYF. The CDR3 coding sequence is TGTGCCAGCAGCTTAATCAGAACCTACGAGCAGTACTTC.

The V gene is TRBV28, the J gene TRBJ2-1; TRBD2 agrees at 14 bases. V was clipped by 6 bases and J by 7 bases; unmatched bases: 8. Germline V CDR1 and CDR2: MDHEN, SYDVKM. The CDR3 sequence is 16 residues long. The CDR3 bases are TGTGCCAGCAGCTACGGGACTAGCGGGAGAAGGAATGAGCAGTTCTTC. The encoded protein is CASSYGTSGRRNEQFF.

The chain employs TRBV28 and TRBJ2-3, with 8 bases that match TRBD2. The CDR3 contains 14 residues. V lost 5 bases, J lost 1 base, and 2 bases stayed unmatched. CDR1 and CDR2 (germline): MDHEN, SYDVKM. The CDR3 nucleotides are TGTGCCAGCAGTGTACTAGCGGGCACAGATACGCAGTATTTT. Translation gives CASSVLAGTDTQYF.

The CDR3: CSVVISSYEQYF. Here the CDR3 DNA reads TGCAGCGTTGTTATCAGCTCCTACGAGCAGTACTTC. V is TRBV29-1 and J is TRBJ2-7; no firm D call. The CDR3 sequence is 12 residues long. Per germline, CDR1 SQVTM and CDR2 ANQGSEA. Trimming shortened V by 4 bases and J by 0 bases, and 7 bases separated the two germline ends.

V usage is TRBV19 and J usage is TRBJ2-2, with 10 nucleotides matching TRBD2. The junction had 7 bases not matched to a gene; V was cut back by 3 bases and J by 6 bases. CDR3 length: 16 residues. Germline CDR1 is LNHDA and CDR2 is SQIVND (reference sequence). The CDR3 reads CASSILSGRSAGELFF. In nucleotides, the CDR3 is TGTGCCAGTAGTATCCTTAGCGGGAGGTCGGCCGGGGAGCTGTTTTTT.

This rearrangement joins TRBV30 to TRBJ2-7; the D gene is possibly TRBD1 (5 bases). The CDR3 consists of 12 residues. V was pared by 3 bases and J by 5 bases, with 11 bases between. Germline-derived CDR1 and CDR2 are GTSNPN and SVGIG (reference sequence). In nucleotides, the CDR3 is TGTGCCTGGAGAGCAGGGTCCCACGAGCAGTACTTC. It specifies CAWRAGSHEQYF.

This rearrangement joins TRBV5-1 to TRBJ2-7; TRBD1 matches 9 bases. Trimming took 0 bases from V and 7 from J; bases not matched to a gene: 5. The germline V gene encodes CDR1 SGHRS and CDR2 YFSETQ. The CDR3 contains 14 residues. CDR3 bases: TGCGCCAGCAGCTTGGGAGGGACAGGGAATGAGCAGTACTTC. As protein: CASSLGGTGNEQYF. The full variable domain, rest sourced from reference TRBV5-1 and TRBJ2-7, is KAGVTQTPRYLIKTRGQQVTLSCSPISGHRSVSWYQQTPGQGLQFLFEYFSETQRNKGNFPGRFSGRQFSNSRSEMNVSTLELGDSALYLCASSLGGTGNEQYFGPGTRLTVT.